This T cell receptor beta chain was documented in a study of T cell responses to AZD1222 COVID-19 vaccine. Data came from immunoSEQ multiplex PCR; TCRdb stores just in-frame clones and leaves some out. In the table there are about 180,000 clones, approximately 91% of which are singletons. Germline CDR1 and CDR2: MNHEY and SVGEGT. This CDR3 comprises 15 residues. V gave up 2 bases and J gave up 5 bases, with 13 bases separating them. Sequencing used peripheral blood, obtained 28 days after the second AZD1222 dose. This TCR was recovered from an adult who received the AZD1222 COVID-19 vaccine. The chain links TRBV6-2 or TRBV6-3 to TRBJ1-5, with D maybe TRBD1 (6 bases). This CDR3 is CASSYLRDTYQPQHF. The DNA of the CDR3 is TGTGCCAGCAGTTACCTTCGGGACACTTATCAGCCCCAGCATTTT.